The 20 T cell receptor beta chains below all came from one sample that was sequenced in a study of CD8 T cells in Susac syndrome. Random-hexamer reverse transcription was applied to 0.5 to 1 ug RNA. TCRdb re-derived calls from the immunoSEQ multiplex PCR reads in MiXCR, one entry per CDR3 protein. This table holds 170,000 or so distinct CDR3 sequences, approximately 94% found once. The sample taken for sequencing was CD4+ T cells from PBMCs. The receptors were gathered from a human donor with Susac syndrome.

V and J are TRBV11-1 and TRBJ2-1; the match to TRBD2 covers 9 bases. The trim removed 1 base at V and 1 base at J, leaving 2 bases unmatched. The CDR3 is 16 amino acids. Germline V gives CDR1 SGHAT, CDR2 FQDESV (reference sequence). CDR3 coding DNA: TGTGCCAGCAGCTTAGTAGCGGGAGTGTCCTACAATGAGCAGTTCTTC. This translates into CASSLVAGVSYNEQFF.

The chain is built from TRBV20-1 and TRBJ1-2, with D possibly TRBD1 on 5 matching bases. Between the trimmed V and J ends, which lost 5 bases and 4 bases, there was a span of 14 bases. CDR3 length: 13 amino acids. Germline V gives CDR1 DFQATT, CDR2 SNEGSKA (reference sequence). The CDR3: CSARLGPLYGYTF. In nucleotides, the CDR3 is TGCAGTGCTCGGTTGGGGCCACTCTATGGCTACACCTTC.

The chain is built from TRBV7-9 and TRBJ2-2; D is ambiguous. V lost 5 bases to trimming and J lost 4 bases, with 14 bases between them. The CDR3 totals 15 residues. Germline CDR1 reads SEHNR; CDR2 reads FQNEAQ (reference sequence). The CDR3 DNA follows: TGTGCCAGCAGCCCATTTTCGGGCGGCACCGGGGAGCTGTTTTTT. Protein: CASSPFSGGTGELFF.

CDR3 nucleotides: TGTGCCAGCAAAATGCCCCCGGTCGAGGGGCACGGTACGCAGTATTTT. Residues: CASKMPPVEGHGTQYF. The chain carries TRBV6-1 and TRBJ2-3; the D gene could be TRBD1 or TRBD2 (5 bases each). The V and J ends lost 7 bases and 8 bases respectively, with 25 bases between them. The CDR3 loop spans 16 amino acids. In germline, CDR1 is MNHNS, CDR2 SASEGT.

This clonotype was counted a single time. The chain uses TRBV29-1 and TRBJ1-2, with 8 bases fitting TRBD1. V shed 5 bases, J shed 8 bases, and the junction held 10 bases outside the gene matches. The CDR3 loop spans 13 amino acids. The germline V gene encodes CDR1 SQVTM and CDR2 ANQGSEA. DNA of the CDR3: TGCAGCGTTAAGGACAGGGCGGTAGTCGGCTACACCTTC. Its protein is CSVKDRAVVGYTF. Together with reference TRBV29-1 and TRBJ1-2, the CDR3 gives the full variable domain: SAVISQKPSRDICQRGTSLTIQCQVDSQVTMMFWYRQQPGQSLTLIATANQGSEATYESGFVIDKFPISRPNLTFSTLTVSNMSPEDSSIYLCSVKDRAVVGYTFGSGTRLTVV.

The chain recombines TRBV2 with TRBJ2-5, with 13 positions matching TRBD2. Trimming at V came to 6 bases and at J to 4 bases, leaving 8 bases not matched to a gene. Germline CDR1 is SNHLY and CDR2 is FYNNEI. The CDR3 is 16 residues long. The CDR3 DNA reads as TGTGCCAGCAGCGCCCGGACTAGCGGGGGTCGAGAGACCCAGTACTTC. Translating gives CASSARTSGGRETQYF.

The rearrangement uses TRBV12-3 or TRBV12-4 and TRBJ1-1, with D unresolved. This CDR3 spans 13 amino acids. Deletions cut 5 bases from V and 4 bases from J, with 11 bases between. In nucleotides, the CDR3 is TGTGCCAGCAGTCCCGGGATTTTCACTGAAGCTTTCTTT. Translating it yields CASSPGIFTEAFF.

The genes are TRBV29-1 and TRBJ2-1; D perhaps matches TRBD1 (6 bases). With 2 bases removed from V and 6 bases from J, the gap between germline ends came to 11 bases. Germline CDR1 reads SQVTM; CDR2 reads ANQGSEA. CDR3 length: 13 amino acids. Here the CDR3 DNA reads TGCAGCGTTGAAATACAGGGCCGCAATGAGCAGTTCTTC. Its protein is CSVEIQGRNEQFF.

The chain joins TRBV4-3 to TRBJ2-3; a weak D match, TRBD1 (6 bases). Germline-derived CDR1 and CDR2 are LGHNA and YSLEER. V dropped 0 bases and J dropped 1 base, with 17 bases sitting between them. The CDR3 is 18 amino acids. The CDR3 sequence is CASSQDVLWGRGTDTQYF. The CDR3, as DNA: TGCGCCAGCAGCCAAGACGTCCTTTGGGGGCGCGGCACAGATACGCAGTATTTT.

In its sample, this clonotype was seen once. The V and J genes are TRBV15 and TRBJ2-3, with 7 bases aligning to TRBD2. The CDR3 is 16 residues long. CDR1 is LNHNV, CDR2 YYDKDF, per germline (reference sequence). The trim removed 3 bases at V and 6 bases at J, leaving 12 bases unmatched. This CDR3 is CATSRTGTLGGDTQYF. The CDR3 DNA reads TGTGCCACCAGCAGGACCGGGACCCTCGGGGGGGATACGCAGTATTTT.

The V and J genes are TRBV29-1 and TRBJ2-1; 7 bases match TRBD1. Looked up from germline, CDR1 is SQVTM and CDR2 is ANQGSEA. V lost 6 bases, J lost 6 bases, and 11 bases stayed unmatched. The length of the CDR3 is 14 residues. DNA of the CDR3: TGCAGCGTGCGACAGGGAGTCTTCTCCAATGAGCAGTTCTTC. This translates into CSVRQGVFSNEQFF.

The genes are TRBV28 and TRBJ2-5, with 8 bases fitting TRBD1. CDR1 and CDR2 from the germline V gene are MDHEN and SYDVKM. The CDR3 has 13 residues. V was clipped by 7 bases and J by 4 bases; unmatched bases: 5. The CDR3 DNA reads TGTGCCAGCACCAGCGGACAGGGAGAGACCCAGTACTTC. Amino acids: CASTSGQGETQYF.

The gene calls are TRBV29-1 and TRBJ1-1, with TRBD1 as a possible D gene (5 bases). Looked up from germline, CDR1 is SQVTM and CDR2 is ANQGSEA. V gave up 6 bases and J gave up 6 bases, with 14 bases separating them. The CDR3 has 12 residues. CDR3 in amino acids: CSVSRGAAEAFF. The CDR3 nucleotides read TGCAGCGTGTCGAGGGGCGCGGCTGAAGCTTTCTTT.

The chain joins TRBV28 to TRBJ1-5; D might be TRBD1 (5 bases). CDR1 MDHEN and CDR2 SYDVKM come from the germline V gene. There are 16 residues in the CDR3. The germline V and J ends were trimmed by 5 bases and 2 bases, with 16 bases remaining between them. This CDR3 reads CASSLRASGGNQPQHF. In DNA form, the CDR3 reads TGTGCCAGCAGTCTCAGGGCCAGCGGGGGCAATCAGCCCCAGCATTTT. The entire variable domain, with the rest obtained from reference TRBV28 and TRBJ1-5, is as follows: DVKVTQSSRYLVKRTGEKVFLECVQDMDHENMFWYRQDPGLGLRLIYFSYDVKMKEKGDIPEGYSVSREKKERFSLILESASTNQTSMYLCASSLRASGGNQPQHFGDGTRLSIL.

This clonotype was picked up one time. This sequence joins TRBV20-1 and TRBJ2-4, with D possibly matching TRBD1 (6 bases). V was shortened by 5 bases and J by 0 bases, with 14 bases between the two germline ends. The germline CDR1 and CDR2 sequences are DFQATT and SNEGSKA (reference sequence). This CDR3 contains 15 residues. The CDR3 DNA sequence: TGCAGTGCTCCCGGACAGTTCTTAGCCAAAAACATTCAGTACTTC. This sequence encodes CSAPGQFLAKNIQYF.

This chain connects TRBV29-1 to TRBJ1-2; the match to TRBD1 covers 7 bases. Germline CDR1 is SQVTM and CDR2 is ANQGSEA. CDR3 length: 15 amino acids. Trimming at V came to 1 base and at J to 3 bases, leaving 8 bases not matched to a gene. The CDR3 nucleotides are TGCAGCGTTGAAGGTCCTACCGGGACAGACTATGGCTACACCTTC. Encoded protein: CSVEGPTGTDYGYTF.

This rearrangement joins TRBV19 to TRBJ2-1, with D uncertain. The CDR3 is 14 residues long. CDR1 and CDR2 from the germline V gene are LNHDA and SQIVND (reference sequence). Between the trimmed V and J ends, which lost 3 bases and 0 bases, there was a span of 6 bases. The CDR3 loop reads CASSMLSSYNEQFF. The CDR3 bases are TGTGCCAGTAGTATGCTAAGCTCCTACAATGAGCAGTTCTTC.

The chain couples TRBV4-2 to TRBJ1-4, with TRBD1 matching 11 bases. This CDR3 is 16 amino acids long. Germline values: CDR1 LGHNA, CDR2 YNFKEQ. The J segment lost 9 bases and the V segment lost 2 bases, leaving 8 bases of the junction unmatched. CDR3 in amino acids: CASSQIGQGARKKLFF. Here the CDR3 DNA reads TGTGCCAGCAGCCAAATTGGACAGGGGGCTAGGAAAAAACTGTTTTTT.

The CDR3 here is CSVGRASSTDTQYF. Written as DNA, the CDR3 is TGCAGCGTTGGTAGGGCCTCTAGCACAGATACGCAGTATTTT. This chain uses TRBV29-1 with TRBJ2-3; D gene ambiguous. The CDR3 sequence is 14 residues long. The germline CDR1 and CDR2 sequences are SQVTM and ANQGSEA. V was shortened by 4 bases and J by 0 bases, with 11 bases between the two germline ends.

The V call is TRBV29-1, the J call TRBJ2-3; no clear D gene. The CDR3 runs to 12 residues. The germline gives CDR1 SQVTM, CDR2 ANQGSEA. The V end lost 2 bases, the J end lost 4 bases, and 7 bases lay between the germline ends. The CDR3 protein is CSVESSSDTQYF. Here the CDR3 DNA reads TGCAGCGTTGAATCTAGTTCAGATACGCAGTATTTT.